These T cell receptor beta chains were read from a single sample in a study of shared clonotypes between healthy human individuals. TCRdb's table, derived via immunoSEQ multiplex PCR, lists solely in-frame clones and lacks some. Of a few hundred thousand clones in the sample, more than 95% were seen once. The sample taken for sequencing was naive CD4+ T cells sorted from blood. The receptors stem from a woman aged 25-40 years in good health. The CDR3 runs from the conserved cysteine through the conserved F or W. A D gene is named only where the DNA matches it firmly. The size field is filled for only some rows; it gives once, few, many or a size class.

V	size	D	J	DNA	CDR3
TRBV11-2	NA	NA	TRBJ2-7	TGTGCCAGCAGCTTAGATGGCGGGTACTCCTACGAGCAGTACTTC	CASSLDGGYSYEQYF
TRBV4-1	NA	NA	TRBJ2-7	TGCGCCAGCAGCAGACCCCCCGGGCGCGGGAACTACGAGCAGTACTTC	CASSRPPGRGNYEQYF
TRBV10-3	NA	TRBD1	TRBJ1-5	TGTGCCATCAATGGGACAGGTTGGGGTTGTGGTAATCAGCCCCAGCATTTT	CAINGTGWGCGNQPQHF
TRBV28	NA	NA	TRBJ2-5	TGTGCCAGCAGTTTTGCAGGGAAGCAAGAGACCCAGTACTTC	CASSFAGKQETQYF
TRBV11-3	NA	NA	TRBJ2-1	TGTGCCAGCAGCTTAGGTGTCCCAGCGGTTGGAGAGCAGTTCTTC	CASSLGVPAVGEQFF
TRBV7-9	NA	TRBD2	TRBJ2-7	TGTGCCAGCAGCTTTAATCCCGTTCTAGCGGCCTACGAGCAGTACTTC	CASSFNPVLAAYEQYF
TRBV28	once	NA	TRBJ1-5	TGTGCCAGCAGTAGATCCAGGGAAGGCAATCAGCCCCAGCATTTT	CASSRSREGNQPQHF
TRBV13	NA	TRBD1	TRBJ1-1	TGTGCCAGCAGCCTTCTCCTGGACAGGGGGCCCACTGAAGCTTTCTTT	CASSLLLDRGPTEAFF
TRBV7-8	NA	NA	TRBJ2-1	TGTGCCAGCAGCTTAGTTGGTGGGAGCTCCTACAATGAGCAGTTCTTC	CASSLVGGSSYNEQFF
TRBV6-5	NA	TRBD1	TRBJ2-7	TGTGCCACCGGGACAGGGGCGTGGGAGCAGTACTTC	CATGTGAWEQYF
TRBV10-3	NA	NA	TRBJ2-1	TGTGCCATCAGTGCGGATAGTAAGTATGAGCAGTTCTTC	CAISADSKYEQFF
TRBV19	NA	NA	TRBJ1-1	TGTGCCAGTAGTATTAGGGTGAACACTGAAGCTTTCTTT	CASSIRVNTEAFF
TRBV7-2	NA	NA	TRBJ2-1	TGTGCCAGCAGCTTAAGCAGGGGTAACTACAATGAGCAGTTCTTC	CASSLSRGNYNEQFF
TRBV19	NA	NA	TRBJ1-1	TGTGCCAGTAACCGGGGTAGGAACACTGAAGCTTTCTTT	CASNRGRNTEAFF
TRBV28	NA	TRBD1	TRBJ1-3	TGTGCCAGCCAGGGGGGGTTTTCTGGAAACACCATATATTTT	CASQGGFSGNTIYF
TRBV4-1	NA	TRBD1	TRBJ2-7	TGCGCCAGCAGCCCCCGGACAGGGACGGGTTCCTACGAGCAGTACTTC	CASSPRTGTGSYEQYF
TRBV11-2	NA	TRBD1	TRBJ2-3	TGTGCCAGCAGTTTAGGTTCCGGGACAGGGTTAGGGAATACGCAGTATTTT	CASSLGSGTGLGNTQYF
TRBV5-8	NA	NA	TRBJ1-4	TGTGCCAGCAGCTTGATGGGCTTCGAAAAACTGTTTTTT	CASSLMGFEKLFF
TRBV6-5	NA	TRBD1	TRBJ1-1	TGTGCCAGCAGACAGGGGCTAAACACTGAAGCTTTCTTT	CASRQGLNTEAFF
TRBV18	NA	TRBD1	TRBJ1-1	TGTGCCAGCTCAATAGGGGGCATGATGAACACTGAAGCTTTCTTT	CASSIGGMMNTEAFF
TRBV10-2	NA	TRBD2	TRBJ2-1	TGCGCCAGCAGCTCTAGCGGGAGGAGAAATGAGCAGTTCTTC	CASSSSGRRNEQFF
TRBV6-6	NA	NA	TRBJ2-7	TGTGCCAGCAGCCCCTGGACTACCAATTCCTACGAGCAGTACTTC	CASSPWTTNSYEQYF
TRBV4-1	NA	NA	TRBJ2-7	TGCGCCAGCAGCCAGGTAGCGGTGTCCTACGAGCAGTACTTC	CASSQVAVSYEQYF
TRBV27	once	TRBD2	TRBJ2-3	TGTGCCAGCAGGACTAGCGGGAGGCCCCTCTCCACAGATACGCAGTATTTT	CASRTSGRPLSTDTQYF
TRBV5-1	NA	NA	TRBJ2-2	TGCGCCAGCAGGGTCTACACGAACACCGGGGAGCTGTTTTTT	CASRVYTNTGELFF
TRBV11-2	NA	NA	TRBJ2-7	TGTGCCAGCAGCTTCTCGAGCTACGAGCAGTACTTC	CASSFSSYEQYF
TRBV5-5	once	NA	TRBJ2-7	TGTGCCAGCAGCCCAGGCGGGGACTACGAGCAGTACTTC	CASSPGGDYEQYF
TRBV18	few	NA	TRBJ2-3	TGTGCCAGCTCACCGGGGGATACGCAGTATTTT	CASSPGDTQYF
TRBV6-5	NA	NA	TRBJ2-7	TGTGCCAGCAGTTACTCGGGGGTCCCCTACGAGCAGTACTTC	CASSYSGVPYEQYF
TRBV30	NA	NA	TRBJ1-4	TGTGCCTGGAGCGTGTCTGAAAAACTGTTTTTT	CAWSVSEKLFF
TRBV7-2	NA	NA	TRBJ2-1	TGTGCCAGCAGCTTCGACGGTAACAATGAGCAGTTCTTC	CASSFDGNNEQFF